The 14 T cell receptor beta chains below all came from one sample that was sequenced in a study of T-cell memory formation after mild COVID-19. TCRdb fed the 5' RACE reads into MiXCR, producing one record per CDR3 protein. In the table there are hundreds of thousands of distinct CDR3 sequences, roughly 19% of which are singletons. Input material: PBMCs or a T cell subset sorted from them (not recorded which). These TCRs come from a young man who had mild COVID-19 (a few samples of this study predate the infection). Cell type and time point are not known.

The chain uses TRBV30 and TRBJ2-2, with D tentatively TRBD2 (7 bases). This CDR3 spans 16 amino acids. V was trimmed by 4 bases and J by 12 bases, leaving 27 bases between them. Germline-derived CDR1 and CDR2 are GTSNPN and SVGIG (reference sequence). The CDR3 loop is CAWKFAGAGANTKLFF. DNA for the CDR3: TGTGCCTGGAAGTTCGCGGGGGCAGGGGCTAATACGAAGCTGTTTTTT.

V gene TRBV6-2 or TRBV6-3 combines with J gene TRBJ2-7; a weak D match, TRBD2 (6 bases). Germline CDR1 reads MNHEY; CDR2 reads SVGEGT. The CDR3 runs to 15 residues. The V end lost 6 bases, the J end lost 2 bases, and 17 bases lay between the germline ends. The CDR3 region has the DNA TGTGCCAGCAGCTATGGGACTGGGGAGACCTACGAGCAGTACTTC. Its protein is CASSYGTGETYEQYF.

This clonotype was detected a few times. This chain uses TRBV20-1 with TRBJ1-1, with 9 bases matching TRBD1. Per the germline V gene, CDR1 is DFQATT and CDR2 is SNEGSKA (reference sequence). Trimming removed 5 bases from V and 2 bases from J; junction bases left unmatched: 6. CDR3 length equals 14 residues. The CDR3 loop is CSAFPGQGNTEAFF. CDR3 bases: TGCAGTGCTTTCCCGGGACAGGGAAACACTGAAGCTTTCTTT.

The rearrangement joins TRBV7-6 to TRBJ2-5; tentative D call: TRBD1 (7 bases). The ends were cut back, 5 bases at V and 5 bases at J, with 24 bases in the middle. Germline CDR1 is SGHVS and CDR2 is FNYEAQ. The CDR3 runs 17 residues. The CDR3 nucleotides read TGTGCCAGCAGCAGGGAGGCTCCAGGGGGAGGTTGGGAGACCCAGTACTTC. Residues: CASSREAPGGGWETQYF.

This clonotype was detected only a few times. The genes are TRBV20-1 and TRBJ1-6; no clear D. There are 15 residues in the CDR3. Per the germline V gene, CDR1 is DFQATT and CDR2 is SNEGSKA (reference sequence). The germline V and J ends were trimmed by 6 bases and 0 bases, with 12 bases remaining between them. CDR3 nucleotides: TGCAGTGCGAGGTCCCAGAGCTCCTATAATTCACCCCTCCACTTT. It translates to CSARSQSSYNSPLHF.

This clonotype was detected a few times. J is TRBJ1-5 and V is TRBV7-2; 9 bases fit TRBD1. With 3 bases clipped from V and 1 base from J, the junction kept 4 bases outside the gene matches. CDR1 SGHTA and CDR2 FQGNSA come from the germline V gene. This CDR3 is built from 16 residues. This CDR3 reads CASSFMTGGSNQPQHF. DNA of the CDR3: TGTGCCAGCAGCTTTATGACAGGGGGAAGCAATCAGCCCCAGCATTTT.

This chain uses TRBV20-1 with TRBJ1-5; no firm D call. CDR1 is DFQATT and CDR2 is SNEGSKA in the germline V gene (reference sequence). Between the trimmed V and J ends, which lost 0 bases and 4 bases, there was a span of 19 bases. This CDR3 is 17 amino acids long. CDR3 in DNA: TGCAGTGCTAGAGACAGGCGGGGTTACAAGAGGAATCAGCCCCAGCATTTT. This codes for CSARDRRGYKRNQPQHF.

The chain recombines TRBV4-3 with TRBJ2-7; TRBD1 matches at 11 bases. CDR1 and CDR2 from the germline V gene are LGHNA and YSLEER. Unmatched junction bases numbered 8, after V lost 5 bases and J lost 5 bases. CDR3 length equals 15 residues. The CDR3 spells CASSLDRGLRHEQYF. The CDR3 DNA is TGCGCCAGCAGCTTGGACAGGGGGCTGCGACACGAGCAGTACTTC.

The V gene is TRBV27, the J gene TRBJ1-1; 7 nucleotides line up with TRBD1. CDR3 length: 14 residues. Germline CDR1 is MNHEY and CDR2 is SMNVEV (reference sequence). After removal of 5 bases from V and 8 bases from J, the junction contained 11 bases not matched to a gene. The CDR3 loop reads CASSPRQGRPEAFF. The CDR3 DNA is TGTGCCAGCAGTCCTCGACAGGGTAGGCCGGAAGCTTTCTTT.

This clonotype was seen a handful of times. This chain joins TRBV18 and TRBJ2-5; D remains unclear. V was trimmed by 5 bases and J by 5 bases, leaving 9 bases between them. Germline assignment: CDR1 KGHSH and CDR2 LQKENI. This CDR3 has 12 amino acids. CDR3 in DNA: TGTGCCAGCTCAAGGGTGGACGAGACCCAGTACTTC. It is translated as CASSRVDETQYF.

This clonotype was detected a few times. V is TRBV29-1 and J is TRBJ1-2; D call uncertain. CDR1 and CDR2 from the germline V gene are SQVTM and ANQGSEA. This CDR3 region has 10 residues. Trimming shortened V by 4 bases and J by 8 bases, and 8 bases separated the two germline ends. CDR3 sequence reads: CSVVDLGYTF. The CDR3 nucleotides read TGCAGCGTTGTTGATCTAGGCTACACCTTC.

This rearrangement joins TRBV12-5 to TRBJ1-2; 12 bases are shared with TRBD1. V was pared by 4 bases and J by 4 bases, with 13 bases of the junction left unmatched. Germline V gene data show CDR1 as LGHNT and CDR2 as FRNRAP. This CDR3 has 18 residues. As DNA, the CDR3 is TGTGCTAGTGGTTCAGGAGACGGGACAGGGGGCGCAAGCTATGGCTACACCTTC. Translation gives CASGSGDGTGGASYGYTF.

V is TRBV7-9 and J is TRBJ2-7; the D gene is possibly TRBD1 (6 bases). Germline V gene data show CDR1 as SEHNR and CDR2 as FQNEAQ (reference sequence). Deletions cut 4 bases from V and 2 bases from J, with 9 bases between. The CDR3 sequence is 13 residues long. CDR3 residues: CASSSGTTYEQYV. CDR3 bases: TGTGCCAGCAGCTCCGGGACAACCTACGAGCAGTACGTC.

In this sample, this clonotype turned up a few times. CDR3 DNA sequence: TGTGCCAGCAGCCCCACCCCCCGGGCTAGCGGGGGGGTTCTAGCCAAAAACATTCAGTACTTC. Its protein is CASSPTPRASGGVLAKNIQYF. This chain links TRBV4-2 with TRBJ2-4, with TRBD2 identical over 12 bases. The germline V gene has CDR1 LGHNA and CDR2 YNFKEQ. This CDR3 comprises 21 residues. The V segment lost 4 bases and the J segment 0 bases; nucleotides outside the gene matches: 16.